These 30 T cell receptor beta chains originate from one sample sequenced in a study of blood T cell repertoires in COVID-19. Some clones are missing from TCRdb's copy, which holds only in-frame ones; the method was immunoSEQ multiplex PCR. The repertoire has about 59,000 clones, 90% of them found once; the top ten carry roughly 15%. Sequenced sample: peripheral blood. All receptors derive from a man older than 75 with acute or convalescent COVID-19.

The V and J genes are TRBV3-1 (or the pseudogene TRBV3-2) and TRBJ2-5, with D possibly TRBD1 on 6 matching bases. The CDR3 extends over 11 amino acids. Trimming left V 8 bases short and J 6 bases short, with 10 bases between. The germline V gene encodes CDR1 LGHDT and CDR2 YNNKEL (reference sequence). The CDR3 nucleotides are TGTGCCAGCGAACAGGGCAAGACCCAGTACTTC. Its protein is CASEQGKTQYF.

This chain joins TRBV27 and TRBJ1-2; 8 bases fit TRBD1. Germline trimming cut 6 bases from V and 4 bases from J; bases unmatched to any gene: 4. Germline loops: CDR1 MNHEY, CDR2 SMNVEV (reference sequence). There are 13 residues in the CDR3. This chain's CDR3 is CASRYGTGYGYTF. As DNA, the CDR3 is TGTGCCAGCAGATATGGGACAGGCTATGGCTACACCTTC.

The V call is TRBV6-5, the J call TRBJ1-2; possibly TRBD1 for D (5 bases). The V end was cut by 6 bases, the J end by 6 bases, with 14 bases between. Looked up from germline, CDR1 is MNHEY and CDR2 is SVGAGI. This CDR3 has 13 residues. CDR3 nucleotide sequence: TGTGCCAGCAGCCCCCGGCAGGGCGATGGCTACACCTTC. Encoded protein: CASSPRQGDGYTF.

The rearrangement joins TRBV6-1 to TRBJ1-5; D unresolved. The germline V and J ends were trimmed by 2 bases and 6 bases, with 20 bases remaining between them. Germline V CDR1 and CDR2: MNHNS, SASEGT. CDR3 length equals 17 residues. CDR3 DNA: TGTGCCAGCAGTGAAAGGTTAGTCCCTCCAGCGCGTCAGCCCCAGCATTTT. Its translation is CASSERLVPPARQPQHF.

This clone has only one observation. This chain joins TRBV2 and TRBJ2-1; TRBD1 matches at 8 bases. Losses at the gene ends were 1 base for V and 3 bases for J; bases not matched to a gene: 2. The germline V gene has CDR1 SNHLY and CDR2 FYNNEI. CDR3 size: 15 residues. The CDR3 nucleotides are TGTGCCAGCAGTGAAGGGACAGGGAGCTACAATGAGCAGTTCTTC. Its protein is CASSEGTGSYNEQFF.

This chain joins TRBV14 and TRBJ2-5; 7 bases are shared with TRBD1. Per germline, CDR1 SGHDN and CDR2 FVKESK. CDR3 length: 14 residues. Unmatched junction bases numbered 3, after V lost 1 base and J lost 4 bases. CDR3 residues: CASSQVPGGETQYF. The CDR3 bases are TGTGCCAGCAGCCAAGTCCCAGGGGGAGAGACCCAGTACTTC.

This rearrangement joins TRBV6-5 to TRBJ1-3; the D gene is possibly TRBD1 (6 bases). There are 14 residues in the CDR3. Germline V CDR1 and CDR2: MNHEY, SVGAGI. V lost 5 bases and J lost 6, with 14 bases in between. CDR3 sequence: CASSSYQGSNTIYF. The DNA of the CDR3 is TGTGCCAGCAGTAGCTACCAGGGGTCAAACACCATATATTTT.

The V gene is TRBV2, the J gene TRBJ2-5; TRBD1 matches at 11 bases. Germline lookup yields CDR1 SNHLY and CDR2 FYNNEI. This CDR3 comprises 15 residues. J lost 5 bases, V lost 2 bases, and 4 bases had no gene match. CDR3 sequence (DNA): TGTGCCAGCAGTGAACGGACAGGGGGCCGGGAGACCCAGTACTTC. This encodes CASSERTGGRETQYF.

V gene TRBV9 combines with J gene TRBJ2-5; 7 bases are shared with TRBD1. This CDR3 region has 15 residues. Germline loops: CDR1 SGDLS, CDR2 YYNGEE. V shed 2 bases and J 1 base; nucleotides not matched to a gene: 5. The CDR3 region is CASSVAAGGQETQYF. CDR3 nucleotides: TGTGCCAGCAGCGTTGCGGCAGGGGGCCAAGAGACCCAGTACTTC.

The rearrangement links TRBV5-4 to TRBJ1-4; 7 bases align to TRBD1. This CDR3 contains 17 residues. The germline V gene has CDR1 SGHNT and CDR2 YYREEE (reference sequence). V shed 1 base and J 5 bases; nucleotides not matched to a gene: 11. Here the CDR3 reads CASSLPGQWGNNEKLFF. The CDR3 bases are TGTGCCAGCAGCTTGCCGGGACAGTGGGGAAACAATGAAAAACTGTTTTTT.

The chain has TRBV6-5 and TRBJ1-1; TRBD1 agrees at 7 bases. The V gene's germline CDR1 is MNHEY and CDR2 SVGAGI. The ends lost 4 bases at V and 1 base at J; junction bases unmatched: 6. The CDR3 runs to 15 residues. DNA for the CDR3: TGTGCCAGCAGTTCCGACTACAGGGGGAACACTGAAGCTTTCTTT. As protein: CASSSDYRGNTEAFF.

The chain has TRBV19 and TRBJ2-1, with 10 bases lining up with TRBD1. Germline V lookup: CDR1 LNHDA, CDR2 SQIVND (reference sequence). The CDR3 loop spans 15 amino acids. After removal of 8 bases from V and 8 bases from J, the junction contained 12 bases not matched to a gene. The CDR3 loop is CASSRTGTGVDEQFF. CDR3 DNA sequence: TGTGCCAGTTCCAGGACCGGGACAGGGGTCGATGAGCAGTTCTTC.

The genes are TRBV12-5 and TRBJ2-3, with 7 bases identical to TRBD2. Germline lookup yields CDR1 LGHNT and CDR2 FRNRAP. The CDR3 has 15 amino acids. After removal of 5 bases from V and 2 bases from J, the junction contained 7 bases not matched to a gene. The CDR3 loop is CASGPGGWDTDTQYF. The DNA of the CDR3 is TGTGCTAGTGGTCCCGGGGGGTGGGACACAGATACGCAGTATTTT.

There are a few counts of this clone. The J gene is TRBJ2-2, the V gene TRBV19, with 7 bases fitting TRBD2. Germline loops: CDR1 LNHDA, CDR2 SQIVND (reference sequence). After removal of 3 bases from V and 7 bases from J, the junction contained 8 bases not matched to a gene. The CDR3 has 15 residues. Here the CDR3 reads CASSMGGRVGGELFF. CDR3 sequence (DNA): TGTGCCAGTAGTATGGGAGGGAGGGTCGGCGGGGAGCTGTTTTTT.

This chain connects TRBV2 to TRBJ2-7; 7 bases map to TRBD1. Germline CDR1 SNHLY, CDR2 FYNNEI. The CDR3 contains 15 residues. The ends lost 8 bases at V and 3 bases at J; junction bases unmatched: 13. This chain's CDR3 is CASHRGPRVGYEQYF. The CDR3 nucleotides are TGTGCCAGCCATAGGGGGCCCAGGGTGGGCTACGAGCAGTACTTC.

The chain joins TRBV7-3 to TRBJ2-1; D not resolved. There are 15 residues in the CDR3. The germline V gene encodes CDR1 SGHTA and CDR2 FQGTGA. The germline V and J ends were trimmed by 4 bases and 0 bases, with 10 bases remaining between them. The CDR3 reads CASSSRLDSYNEQFF. The DNA for the CDR3 is TGTGCCAGCAGCTCTCGACTGGACTCCTACAATGAGCAGTTCTTC.

This sequence joins TRBV30 and TRBJ1-5, with a possible D match to TRBD1 (5 bases). V lost 1 base to trimming and J lost 3 bases, with 13 bases between them. Germline values: CDR1 GTSNPN, CDR2 SVGIG (reference sequence). The CDR3 is made up of 15 amino acids. The CDR3 region is CAWSGTTGFNQPQHF. CDR3 in DNA: TGTGCCTGGAGTGGGACAACAGGTTTCAATCAGCCCCAGCATTTT.

The chain is built from TRBV19 and TRBJ1-5; unclear D gene. V shed 1 base and J shed 4 bases, with 8 bases lying between them. CDR1 and CDR2 (germline): LNHDA, SQIVND (reference sequence). The CDR3 is made up of 14 amino acids. For the CDR3, the DNA is TGTGCCAGTAGTATAGCCGGGATAAATCAGCCCCAGCATTTT. The encoded protein is CASSIAGINQPQHF. The full variable domain, its missing parts supplied by reference TRBV19 and TRBJ1-5, is DGGITQSPKYLFRKEGQNVTLSCEQNLNHDAMYWYRQDPGQGLRLIYYSQIVNDFQKGDIAEGYSVSREKKESFPLTVTSAQKNPTAFYLCASSIAGINQPQHFGDGTRLSIL.

V is TRBV5-1 and J is TRBJ2-3; 10 bases match TRBD2. V lost 4 bases, J lost 2 bases, and 7 bases stayed unmatched. This CDR3 spans 16 amino acids. From germline, CDR1 is SGHRS and CDR2 YFSETQ. The CDR3 loop reads CASSVASGGPTDTQYF. Here the CDR3 DNA reads TGCGCCAGCAGCGTGGCTAGCGGGGGACCCACAGATACGCAGTATTTT.

The chain is built from TRBV7-2 and TRBJ1-4, with D perhaps matching TRBD1 (6 bases). This CDR3 comprises 17 residues. V was cut by 1 base and J by 4 bases, with 16 bases left in between. Germline V gene data show CDR1 as SGHTA and CDR2 as FQGNSA. CDR3 nucleotide sequence: TGTGCCAGCAGCTTAGAGGGGGTTTCCGGGTATAATGAAAAACTGTTTTTT. Its translation: CASSLEGVSGYNEKLFF.

The sample holds one count of this clone. In DNA form, the CDR3 reads TGTGCCAGCAGCGACCGGACAGGGAGTGGAAACACCATATATTTT. It codes for CASSDRTGSGNTIYF. The chain recombines TRBV9 with TRBJ1-3; 8 nucleotides match TRBD1. Germline V CDR1 and CDR2: SGDLS, YYNGEE. V lost 3 bases to trimming and J lost 3 bases; unmatched junction nucleotides: 5. The CDR3 runs to 15 residues.

The chain uses TRBV30 and TRBJ2-1, with D possibly matching TRBD1 (7 bases). Germline lookup yields CDR1 GTSNPN and CDR2 SVGIG (reference sequence). CDR3 length equals 16 residues. Trimming shortened V by 0 bases and J by 2 bases, and 14 bases separated the two germline ends. The CDR3 coding sequence is TGTGCCTGGAGTGTATCGGCCAGGGGGGCCTACAATGAGCAGTTCTTC. Its protein product is CAWSVSARGAYNEQFF. Full variable domain (missing parts from reference TRBV30 and TRBJ2-1): SQTIHQWPATLVQPVGSPLSLECTVEGTSNPNLYWYRQAAGRGLQLLFYSVGIGQISSEVPQNLSASRPQDRQFILSSKKLLLSDSGFYLCAWSVSARGAYNEQFFGPGTRLTVL.

The CDR3 coding sequence is TGTGCCAGCAGTTTTTTGGGAGGATATGGCTACACCTTC. This encodes CASSFLGGYGYTF. The chain combines TRBV28 with TRBJ1-2; D is undetermined. The CDR3 totals 13 residues. The germline CDR1 and CDR2 sequences are MDHEN and SYDVKM. Trimming left V 3 bases short and J 5 bases short, with 10 bases between.

This clone has ten or more counts. CDR3 bases: TGTGCCAGCCTGGGTCAGGCGAACACTGAAGCTTTCTTT. It translates to CASLGQANTEAFF. The V call is TRBV12-3 or TRBV12-4, the J call TRBJ1-1, with D unresolved. V shed 8 bases and J shed 1 base, with 11 bases lying between them. This CDR3 has 13 residues.

DNA of the CDR3: TGTGCCACCAGCAGAGATCAGGGGTCCGGCGGGCGGCCCCAGCATTTT. It specifies CATSRDQGSGGRPQHF. The rearrangement uses TRBV15 and TRBJ1-5; tentative D call: TRBD1 (6 bases). Germline-derived CDR1 and CDR2 are LNHNV and YYDKDF (reference sequence). V gave up 0 bases and J gave up 9 bases, with 18 bases separating them. This CDR3 contains 16 residues.

The chain couples TRBV18 to TRBJ1-1; D remains ambiguous. Per the germline V gene, CDR1 is KGHSH and CDR2 is LQKENI. Trimming took 3 bases from V and 0 from J, leaving 5 bases between them. CDR3 size: 13 residues. CDR3 nucleotide sequence: TGTGCCAGCTCACCTCCGGTGAACACTGAAGCTTTCTTT. Translation: CASSPPVNTEAFF.

V is TRBV11-2 and J is TRBJ1-1; D ambiguous. The V end lost 5 bases, the J end lost 4 bases, and 14 bases lay between the germline ends. The CDR3 is 14 residues long. Germline CDR1 SGHAT, CDR2 FQNNGV. The CDR3 is CASSPSSAGTEAFF. The CDR3 DNA reads TGTGCCAGCAGCCCCAGCAGCGCGGGCACTGAAGCTTTCTTT.

The chain combines TRBV19 with TRBJ1-4; D is perhaps TRBD1 (6 bases). The V and J ends lost 7 bases and 6 bases respectively, with 15 bases between them. There are 14 residues in the CDR3. Germline values: CDR1 LNHDA, CDR2 SQIVND (reference sequence). The chain's CDR3 is CASNTQGGYEKLFF. The CDR3 DNA reads as TGTGCCAGTAACACACAGGGTGGTTATGAAAAACTGTTTTTT.

The chain uses TRBV7-9 and TRBJ1-2; 9 bases map to TRBD1. With 5 bases clipped from V and 7 bases from J, the junction kept 11 bases outside the gene matches. The germline gives CDR1 SEHNR, CDR2 FQNEAQ (reference sequence). This CDR3 comprises 15 residues. The CDR3 nucleotides read TGTGCCAGCAGCCTCCGGGGGACAGGGTCTGGTGGCTACACCTTC. As protein: CASSLRGTGSGGYTF.

This chain joins TRBV7-9 and TRBJ1-3; 9 nucleotides align to TRBD1. Trimming at V came to 5 bases and at J to 3 bases, leaving 11 bases not matched to a gene. The CDR3 sequence is 17 residues long. Looked up from germline, CDR1 is SEHNR and CDR2 is FQNEAQ (reference sequence). The CDR3 here is CASSDGRQGVNGNTIYF. The CDR3 DNA follows: TGTGCCAGCAGCGATGGAAGACAGGGGGTAAATGGAAACACCATATATTTT.